This T cell receptor beta chain was sequenced in a study of T-cell memory formation after mild COVID-19 (dated by TCRdb to 2020 to 2023). Study-wide context: TCR sequence clusters from the two donors were largely donor specific. In two donors, T-cell clones that expanded and contracted after mild COVID-19 were tracked by sequencing TCRalpha and TCRbeta repertoires over time. The cohort was made up of two young adult volunteers, one female and one male, who were previously healthy.

Ficoll-Paque density gradient centrifugation was used to isolate PBMCs. From its cysteine to its phenylalanine, the CDR3 spans 14 amino acids. Only the CDR3 DNA is retained, 42 bases long and in frame from the first base. V is cut back by 2 bases and J by 5 bases, with 5 bases in the junction unmatched. CDR1 and CDR2, per the germline V gene, are SGHRS and YFSETQ. This clonotype has a count of ten or more. Its antigen is currently not known. Base-call qualities are not available, and no considerably larger clone is one nucleotide away. The data were produced on an Illumina NovaSeq 6000. cDNA libraries for TCRalpha and TCRbeta were prepared by 5'RACE using constant-segment primers, with sample barcodes and unique molecular identifiers added. Trizol reagent was used to extract RNA from every sample. Libraries were amplified in two PCR steps, with a second sample barcode and Illumina TruSeq adapters added in the second step. Libraries were sequenced on an Illumina NovaSeq with 2 x 150 bp paired-end reads. The paper's processing steps were these. Reads were demultiplexed and collapsed into UMI-guided consensus sequences with migec v1.2.7. Using mixcr v2.1.11, UMI consensuses were aligned to TRA and TRB V and J templates and then assembled into clonotypes. A clonotype was counted as expanded or contracted only when both edgeR and NoisET called the clonotype significant, with the noise models trained on biological replicates. For edgeR calls, a false discovery rate-adjusted p below 0.01 and a log2 fold-change threshold of 1 were applied. As an exploratory analysis of dynamics, max-normalized trajectories of the 1000 most abundant clonotypes were examined with PCA combined with hierarchical clustering. Each responding clone was given a CD4 or CD8 phenotype based on the CD4+ and CD8+ repertoires, which had been sequenced separately. TCRdb reworked the public reads: Q25 trimming with fastp, MiXCR clone assembly, productive beta chains retained. Rows are combined by CDR3 protein, so each entry shows the most common genes and DNA. TCRdb, rather than the study authors, made the V and J calls. This sample has roughly 35,000 distinct CDR3 sequences in its table, and roughly 21% of those were observed once. The ten largest clones represent about 1.6% of the sample.

The research as a whole found: Some responding clones were detected in pre-infection memory, which suggested that pre-existing cross-reactive memory T cells had joined the SARS-CoV-2 response. The study included only two mild cases, and larger cohorts that include severe cases with pre-infection samples were judged to be necessary. From day 15 to 85, contracting clones showed balanced CD4/CD8 phenotypes, whereas a second wave of clones that expanded from day 15 to 37 leaned towards CD4+. Contracting CD4+ clones turned up mainly in the CM and EM memory subsets, whereas EMRA was where CD8+ clones were enriched. SARS-CoV-2 specificity of the second-wave clones peaking on day 37 was not confirmed.

Input material: PBMCs or a T cell subset sorted from them (not recorded which). The chain couples TRBV5-1 to TRBJ2-7, with 9 bases in between that match TRBD2. The origin of this receptor is an adult who had mild COVID-19 (a few samples of this study predate the infection). The sample titles of this study are shuffled in the database, so cell type and time point are left out. The nucleotide sequence is given as TGCGCCAGCAGCTTAGTAGCGGGAGCTCACGAGCAGTACTTC. Its translation reads: CASSLVAGAHEQYF.